Below are 17 T cell receptor beta chains sequenced from a single sample in a study of vaccination effects on CD4 cells after COVID-19. The repertoire was sequenced with immunoSEQ multiplex PCR; TCRdb's copy has only in-frame clones and lacks some. The sample gives tens of thousands of clones, more than 65% of which show up once; about 3% is in the top ten. No antigen has been identified for these receptors. Peptide-pool stimulation followed by sequencing identified expanded antigen-specific CD4+ clonotypes in the ViraFEST assay. It was after approximately 11 days of culture that CD4+ T cells were isolated. The study found no prior SARS-CoV-2 infection in the vaccine recipients, who tested negative for nucleocapsid antibodies. This sample comprised CD4+ T cells from PBMCs cultured with HCoV-NL63 spike peptides, obtained before COVID-19 vaccination. The receptors originated from a human donor who received a COVID-19 vaccine.

The CDR3 sequence: CATSGPNSGGAINEQFF. The CDR3 DNA sequence: TGTGCCACCAGTGGCCCGAATAGCGGGGGGGCCATAAATGAGCAGTTCTTC. This rearrangement joins TRBV24-1 to TRBJ2-1, with 11 bases aligning to TRBD2. CDR3 length: 17 residues. The J segment lost 7 bases and the V segment lost 5 bases, leaving 12 bases of the junction unmatched. Germline-derived CDR1 and CDR2 are KGHDR and SFDVKD.

This CDR3 is CASRGNTEAFF. CDR3 DNA: TGTGCCAGCCGGGGGAACACTGAAGCTTTCTTT. The chain is built from TRBV28 and TRBJ1-1; D ambiguous. With 8 bases removed from V and 1 base from J, the gap between germline ends came to 5 bases. CDR3 length equals 11 residues. Germline assignment: CDR1 MDHEN and CDR2 SYDVKM.

V gene TRBV6-5 combines with J gene TRBJ1-6; D is uncertain. CDR3 length equals 15 residues. Germline V gene lookup returns CDR1 MNHEY and CDR2 SVGAGI. The V end lost 2 bases, the J end lost 5 bases, and 10 bases lay between the germline ends. The CDR3 is CASSYREANNSPLHF. Here the CDR3 DNA reads TGTGCCAGCAGTTACAGGGAGGCAAATAATTCACCCCTCCACTTT.

The rearrangement links TRBV12-3 or TRBV12-4 to TRBJ2-5, with 9 bases fitting TRBD1. J lost 9 bases, V lost 5 bases, and 7 bases had no gene match. The CDR3 totals 13 residues. CDR3 sequence (DNA): TGTGCCAGCAGTCCCGGGACAGGGTTGGCCCAGTACTTC. Translated: CASSPGTGLAQYF.

This chain joins TRBV5-1 and TRBJ1-5; D gene unclear. V lost 0 bases and J lost 5, with 6 bases in between. The CDR3 totals 13 residues. Germline V lookup: CDR1 SGHRS, CDR2 YFSETQ. The CDR3 sequence is CASSLDSYQPQHF. The CDR3 DNA is TGCGCCAGCAGCTTGGACAGTTATCAGCCCCAGCATTTT.

The chain combines TRBV11-2 with TRBJ2-7; possibly TRBD1 or TRBD2 for D (6 bases each). The germline V gene encodes CDR1 SGHAT and CDR2 FQNNGV. The CDR3 contains 15 residues. Trimming pared 5 bases from V and 0 bases from J, leaving 14 bases between. Written as DNA, the CDR3 is TGTGCCAGCAGCCCCACAGGGAGGATCTCCTACGAGCAGTACGTC. As protein: CASSPTGRISYEQYV.

The V gene is TRBV7-2, the J gene TRBJ2-7, with TRBD1 matching 10 bases. Germline CDR1 reads SGHTA; CDR2 reads FQGNSA. The CDR3 length is 13 residues. J lost 9 bases, V lost 2 bases, and 4 bases had no gene match. CDR3 sequence reads: CASSLMGQGLQYV. As DNA, the CDR3 is TGTGCCAGCAGCTTAATGGGACAGGGGTTGCAGTACGTC.

This clone has only one observation. CDR3 sequence reads: CASSQDPRSGNSPLHF. The CDR3 nucleotides read TGCGCCAGCAGCCAAGATCCTAGGTCAGGTAATTCACCCCTCCACTTT. The chain recombines TRBV4-1 with TRBJ1-6; no clear D gene. The CDR3 runs to 16 residues. Germline CDR1 is MGHRA and CDR2 is YSYEKL. Trimming removed 0 bases at V and 6 bases at J, with 12 bases between.

The V gene is TRBV10-3, the J gene TRBJ2-6, with 11 bases aligning to TRBD2. The CDR3 covers 17 residues. V shed 5 bases and J 2 bases; nucleotides not matched to a gene: 5. Germline CDR1 ENHRY, CDR2 SYGVKD. CDR3 nucleotide sequence: TGTGCCATCAGTCCGGGACTAGCGGAAACTGGGGCCAACGTCCTGACTTTC. Its protein is CAISPGLAETGANVLTF.

The V call is TRBV30, the J call TRBJ1-3; no firm D call. The CDR3 is 14 residues long. Germline assignment: CDR1 GTSNPN and CDR2 SVGIG (reference sequence). V was cut by 1 base and J by 2 bases, with 9 bases left in between. CDR3 amino acids: CAWSDKGTGNTIYF. DNA of the CDR3: TGTGCCTGGAGTGATAAAGGAACTGGAAACACCATATATTTT. Variable domain in full (rest from reference TRBV30 and TRBJ1-3): SQTIHQWPATLVQPVGSPLSLECTVEGTSNPNLYWYRQAAGRGLQLLFYSVGIGQISSEVPQNLSASRPQDRQFILSSKKLLLSDSGFYLCAWSDKGTGNTIYFGEGSWLTVV.

The chain combines TRBV19 with TRBJ1-1; 9 bases are a match to TRBD1. Germline CDR1 LNHDA, CDR2 SQIVND (reference sequence). CDR3 length: 15 amino acids. V lost 4 bases and J lost 4; bases outside the gene matches: 7. The CDR3 sequence is CASSRGQGLSTEAFF. The CDR3 DNA is TGTGCCAGTAGTAGGGGACAGGGATTAAGCACTGAAGCTTTCTTT. The complete variable domain, with remaining parts taken from reference TRBV19 and TRBJ1-1, reads DGGITQSPKYLFRKEGQNVTLSCEQNLNHDAMYWYRQDPGQGLRLIYYSQIVNDFQKGDIAEGYSVSREKKESFPLTVTSAQKNPTAFYLCASSRGQGLSTEAFFGQGTRLTVV.

There are a few counts of this clone. V gene TRBV5-6 combines with J gene TRBJ1-1; 10 nucleotides agree with TRBD1. V trimming: 2 bases; J trimming: 1 base; junction bases outside the gene matches: 2. The CDR3 spans 15 residues. Germline V gene sequence: CDR1 SGHDT, CDR2 YYEEEE. Here the CDR3 reads CASSFRTGGNTEAFF. The CDR3 bases are TGTGCCAGCAGCTTCCGGACAGGGGGGAACACTGAAGCTTTCTTT.

This clone was recorded a few times. Here the CDR3 DNA reads TGCGCCAGCAGCCAACAGGGTAACTATGGCTACACCTTC. Amino acid sequence: CASSQQGNYGYTF. The chain employs TRBV5-1 and TRBJ1-2, with D possibly being TRBD1 (6 bases). V was clipped by 4 bases and J by 1 base, with 8 bases between them. Germline-derived CDR1 and CDR2 are SGHRS and YFSETQ. This CDR3 region has 13 residues.

The V call is TRBV3-1 (or the pseudogene TRBV3-2), the J call TRBJ2-3, with 8 bases that match TRBD2. There are 16 residues in the CDR3. Germline loops: CDR1 LGHDT, CDR2 YNNKEL (reference sequence). V trimming: 0 bases; J trimming: 0 bases; junction bases outside the gene matches: 2. CDR3 loop: CASSQDERGSTDTQYF. The CDR3 DNA reads TGTGCCAGCAGCCAAGATGAGCGGGGGAGCACAGATACGCAGTATTTT.

The genes are TRBV10-1 and TRBJ2-5, with D possibly called TRBD1 or TRBD2 (6 bases each). The CDR3 runs 14 residues. The germline V and J ends were trimmed by 4 bases and 2 bases, with 11 bases remaining between them. Germline V CDR1 and CDR2: WNHNN, SYGVQD (reference sequence). CDR3 protein: CASSVGGPQETQYF. The CDR3 DNA reads TGCGCCAGCAGTGTGGGGGGCCCTCAAGAGACCCAGTACTTC.

The J gene is TRBJ1-3, the V gene TRBV28, with 8 bases aligning to TRBD1. There are 13 residues in the CDR3. CDR1 is MDHEN, CDR2 SYDVKM, per germline. The J segment lost 4 bases and the V segment lost 6 bases, leaving 2 bases of the junction unmatched. CDR3 protein: CASRTGAGNTIYF. The DNA for the CDR3 is TGTGCCAGCAGGACAGGGGCCGGAAACACCATATATTTT.

This chain links TRBV6-4 with TRBJ1-6; TRBD1 aligns across 7 bases. CDR1 and CDR2 (germline): MRHNA, SNTAGT. The CDR3 sequence is 14 residues long. Trimming at V came to 5 bases and at J to 7 bases, leaving 5 bases not matched to a gene. Here the CDR3 reads CASSRTGGNSPLHF. CDR3 coding DNA: TGTGCCAGCAGTCGGACAGGCGGGAATTCACCCCTCCACTTT.